Presented here are 32 T cell receptor beta chains from one specimen sequenced in a study of T cell responses to AZD1222 COVID-19 vaccine. Assay: immunoSEQ multiplex PCR; the TCRdb copy retains only in-frame clones and omits some. The profile shows 150,000 to 200,000 clones, under 95% of them singletons. Sequencing used peripheral blood, obtained 28 days after the second AZD1222 dose. The source is an adult who received the AZD1222 COVID-19 vaccine.

This sequence joins TRBV4-1 and TRBJ1-4; the D is unclear. The V end was cut by 2 bases, the J end by 0 bases, with 10 bases between. The CDR3 loop spans 16 amino acids. Germline loops: CDR1 MGHRA, CDR2 YSYEKL. For the CDR3, the DNA is TGCGCCAGCAGCCAATCGCCGTACGCAACTAATGAAAAACTGTTTTTT. It translates to CASSQSPYATNEKLFF.

V and J are TRBV9 and TRBJ1-1; weak D call: TRBD1 (6 bases). CDR3 size: 13 residues. V lost 3 bases and J 1 base, leaving 7 bases between the germline ends. CDR1 and CDR2 from the germline V gene are SGDLS and YYNGEE. As DNA, the CDR3 is TGTGCCAGCAGCGAAGGGGGGAACACTGAAGCTTTCTTT. As protein: CASSEGGNTEAFF.

V usage is TRBV4-3 and J usage is TRBJ2-1; D is possibly TRBD2 (5 bases). V was shortened by 0 bases and J by 5 bases, with 20 bases between the two germline ends. CDR1 and CDR2 from the germline V gene are LGHNA and YSLEER. The CDR3 length is 18 residues. The CDR3 bases are TGCGCCAGCAGCCAAGACCCTGAGTCCCCACGGGGTCACAATGAGCAGTTCTTC. It translates to CASSQDPESPRGHNEQFF.

The chain is built from TRBV5-1 and TRBJ2-3; 16 bases agree with TRBD2. V shed 3 bases, J shed 3 bases, and the junction held 7 bases outside the gene matches. CDR3 length: 18 residues. Per the germline V gene, CDR1 is SGHRS and CDR2 is YFSETQ. The CDR3 here is CASSSGTSGGAGTDTQYF. DNA of the CDR3: TGCGCCAGCAGCTCCGGGACTAGCGGGGGGGCGGGAACAGATACGCAGTATTTT.

The chain combines TRBV15 with TRBJ2-7, with 10 bases that match TRBD2. Germline values: CDR1 LNHNV, CDR2 YYDKDF (reference sequence). The CDR3 is 15 amino acids. V shed 6 bases and J 3 bases; nucleotides not matched to a gene: 8. Written as DNA, the CDR3 is TGTGCCACCAGTAGTCGGCTAGCGGGAGTCTACGAGCAGTACTTC. This translates into CATSSRLAGVYEQYF. The whole variable domain, remainder taken from reference TRBV15 and TRBJ2-7, is DAMVIQNPRYQVTQFGKPVTLSCSQTLNHNVMYWYQQKSSQAPKLLFHYYDKDFNNEADTPDNFQSRRPNTSFCFLDIRSPGLGDTAMYLCATSSRLAGVYEQYFGPGTRLTVT.

The chain is built from TRBV28 and TRBJ1-1; 9 bases align to TRBD1. The CDR3 consists of 14 residues. The germline V gene has CDR1 MDHEN and CDR2 SYDVKM. Trimming at V came to 3 bases and at J to 1 base, leaving 0 bases not matched to a gene. The CDR3 DNA follows: TGTGCCAGCAGTTTGGGACAGGGGAACACTGAAGCTTTCTTT. It translates to CASSLGQGNTEAFF.

The rearrangement uses TRBV7-2 and TRBJ2-5, with 8 bases lining up with TRBD2. The length of the CDR3 is 17 residues. Germline values: CDR1 SGHTA, CDR2 FQGNSA. Trimming cost V 5 bases and J 5 bases; bases outside gene matches: 16. The CDR3 DNA reads TGTGCCAGCAGCCCTCCAGTTCGGGAGTCGGGGGGGGAGACCCAGTACTTC. Amino acids: CASSPPVRESGGETQYF.

The chain couples TRBV5-6 to TRBJ1-2; TRBD1 is a possible D gene (5 bases). V was clipped by 0 bases and J by 4 bases, with 10 bases between them. CDR1 SGHDT and CDR2 YYEEEE come from the germline V gene. This CDR3 comprises 14 residues. The CDR3 bases are TGTGCCAGCAGCTTGGAGGGGCGGTTCTATGGCTACACCTTC. Encoded protein: CASSLEGRFYGYTF.

The chain has TRBV10-3 and TRBJ1-1; D remains ambiguous. Deletions cut 3 bases from V and 2 bases from J, with 7 bases between. Germline lookup yields CDR1 ENHRY and CDR2 SYGVKD. This CDR3 region has 13 residues. DNA of the CDR3: TGTGCCATCAGTGAAGGACTAAACACTGAAGCTTTCTTT. It yields the protein CAISEGLNTEAFF.

The chain carries TRBV5-6 and TRBJ1-5; D call uncertain. V was cut by 0 bases and J by 5 bases, with 9 bases left in between. Germline CDR1 and CDR2: SGHDT and YYEEEE. The CDR3 is 14 amino acids. This CDR3 is CASSLAASHQPQHF. In nucleotides, the CDR3 is TGTGCCAGCAGCTTGGCCGCCAGTCATCAGCCCCAGCATTTT.

V usage is TRBV6-5 and J usage is TRBJ1-5; 8 positions agree with TRBD1. J gave up 0 bases and V 6 bases, and 4 bases lay outside the gene matches. The CDR3 loop spans 15 amino acids. Germline-derived CDR1 and CDR2 are MNHEY and SVGAGI. As DNA, the CDR3 is TGTGCCAGCAGAGGACAGGGTGATAGCAATCAGCCCCAGCATTTT. Translating gives CASRGQGDSNQPQHF.

This chain joins TRBV5-1 and TRBJ1-2; no reliable D call. Germline CDR1 is SGHRS and CDR2 is YFSETQ. The CDR3 covers 11 residues. Trimming shortened V by 3 bases and J by 4 bases, and 4 bases separated the two germline ends. The CDR3, as DNA: TGCGCCAGCAGCTCCGGCTATGGCTACACCTTC. This encodes CASSSGYGYTF.

This clone showed up just once. This chain uses TRBV6-5 with TRBJ1-2; TRBD1 might be the D (5 bases). This CDR3 is 15 amino acids long. CDR1 is MNHEY, CDR2 SVGAGI, per germline. V lost 6 bases and J 5 bases, leaving 19 bases between the germline ends. Here the CDR3 reads CASRGQGGAGYGYTF. The CDR3, as DNA: TGTGCCAGCAGGGGGCAGGGAGGGGCTGGGTATGGCTACACCTTC.

V is TRBV7-2 and J is TRBJ1-6; D is unclear. This CDR3 is built from 15 residues. Trimming stripped 1 base from V and 5 bases from J, with 9 bases between. The germline CDR1 and CDR2 sequences are SGHTA and FQGNSA. This CDR3 is CASSLGRPNNSPLHF. DNA for the CDR3: TGTGCCAGCAGCTTAGGTCGACCGAATAATTCACCCCTCCACTTT.

The chain carries TRBV12-3 or TRBV12-4 and TRBJ1-3; D unresolved. V was cut by 5 bases and J by 0 bases, with 5 bases left in between. The CDR3 totals 13 residues. The CDR3 DNA sequence: TGTGCCAGCAGTAAGAGCTCTGGAAACACCATATATTTT. Protein: CASSKSSGNTIYF.

V gene TRBV6-5 combines with J gene TRBJ2-5, with unresolved D. With 4 bases removed from V and 7 bases from J, the gap between germline ends came to 10 bases. The CDR3 covers 12 residues. Germline V gene data show CDR1 as MNHEY and CDR2 as SVGAGI. The CDR3 is CASSSILGTQYF. The CDR3 coding sequence is TGTGCCAGCAGTTCGATCCTTGGGACCCAGTACTTC.

The chain carries TRBV10-2 and TRBJ1-1, with 7 bases matching TRBD1. CDR1 and CDR2 (germline): WSHSY, SAAADI. The CDR3 covers 15 residues. The junction had 8 bases not matched to a gene; V was cut back by 6 bases and J by 1 base. Here the CDR3 DNA reads TGCGCCAGCAGGAGGGAGGGGGCGGGGAACACTGAAGCTTTCTTT. Translation: CASRREGAGNTEAFF.

V is TRBV29-1 and J is TRBJ1-4; D unclear. The length of the CDR3 is 11 residues. Germline CDR1 and CDR2: SQVTM and ANQGSEA. Between the trimmed V and J ends, which lost 5 bases and 8 bases, there was a span of 9 bases. The CDR3 nucleotides are TGCAGCGTTTCAAGCAGAGAAAAACTGTTTTTT. Protein sequence: CSVSSREKLFF.

The chain combines TRBV6-5 with TRBJ1-1; D is undetermined. The CDR3 sequence is 12 residues long. The V end lost 6 bases, the J end lost 2 bases, and 7 bases lay between the germline ends. Germline V gives CDR1 MNHEY, CDR2 SVGAGI. The CDR3 loop is CASRYGNTEAFF. The DNA for the CDR3 is TGTGCCAGCAGGTACGGAAACACTGAAGCTTTCTTT.

This chain joins TRBV10-1 and TRBJ1-1; tentatively, D is TRBD1 (6 bases). Per germline, CDR1 WNHNN and CDR2 SYGVQD (reference sequence). Trimming removed 6 bases from V and 5 bases from J, with 19 bases in between. This CDR3 comprises 15 residues. In DNA form, the CDR3 reads TGCGCCAGCAGGGGGGCCCGAAATTTTGAAACTGAAGCTTTCTTT. The encoded protein is CASRGARNFETEAFF.

The V call is TRBV5-1, the J call TRBJ2-3; D not certain. CDR1 is SGHRS and CDR2 is YFSETQ in the germline V gene. Trimming removed 2 bases at V and 3 bases at J, with 10 bases between. The CDR3 totals 14 residues. CDR3 nucleotides: TGCGCCAGCAGCTTAGGGATTACGACAGATACGCAGTATTTT. Amino acid sequence: CASSLGITTDTQYF.

CDR3: CAISGVTGASTEAFF. CDR3 in DNA: TGTGCCATCAGTGGGGTAACGGGGGCGAGCACTGAAGCTTTCTTT. The chain joins TRBV10-3 to TRBJ1-1, with D perhaps TRBD1 (6 bases). Trimming removed 4 bases at V and 4 bases at J, with 16 bases between. The CDR3 spans 15 residues. CDR1 is ENHRY, CDR2 SYGVKD, per germline.

The chain recombines TRBV18 with TRBJ1-1, with D maybe TRBD1 (5 bases). The length of the CDR3 is 18 residues. The V gene lost 0 bases and the J gene lost 3 bases, with 20 bases spanning the gap. Germline CDR1 reads KGHSH; CDR2 reads LQKENI. CDR3 in amino acids: CASSPPRGTPLLDTEAFF. For the CDR3, the DNA is TGTGCCAGCTCACCACCGCGGGGCACGCCCTTACTGGACACTGAAGCTTTCTTT.

J is TRBJ1-2 and V is TRBV5-1, with TRBD1 identical over 8 bases. This CDR3 is 15 amino acids long. V lost 3 bases, J lost 13 bases, and 17 bases stayed unmatched. CDR1 SGHRS and CDR2 YFSETQ come from the germline V gene. CDR3: CASSSDVTGAEGSTF. The CDR3, as DNA: TGCGCCAGCAGCTCAGACGTGACAGGGGCTGAGGGTTCCACCTTC.

The CDR3 region is CASSQTGNGYTF. The CDR3 DNA reads TGTGCCAGTAGCCAGACAGGGAATGGCTACACCTTC. V usage is TRBV19 and J usage is TRBJ1-2; TRBD1 matches at 7 bases. The CDR3 has 12 residues. With 6 bases clipped from V and 6 bases from J, the junction kept 4 bases outside the gene matches. Germline values: CDR1 LNHDA, CDR2 SQIVND (reference sequence). The variable domain in full, with the rest retrieved from reference TRBV19 and TRBJ1-2, is DGGITQSPKYLFRKEGQNVTLSCEQNLNHDAMYWYRQDPGQGLRLIYYSQIVNDFQKGDIAEGYSVSREKKESFPLTVTSAQKNPTAFYLCASSQTGNGYTFGSGTRLTVV.

This clone was counted once. The chain is built from TRBV27 and TRBJ1-2; a weak D match, TRBD1 (5 bases). V was clipped by 4 bases and J by 4 bases, with 16 bases between them. The CDR3 runs 15 residues. CDR1 MNHEY and CDR2 SMNVEV come from the germline V gene (reference sequence). CDR3 bases: TGTGCCAGCAGTTATTCTGGCGGGGGGGGCTATGGCTACACCTTC. As protein: CASSYSGGGGYGYTF.

The chain is built from TRBV29-1 and TRBJ1-1; 11 bases fit TRBD1. Germline V CDR1 and CDR2: SQVTM, ANQGSEA. Trimming cost V 6 bases and J 4 bases; bases outside gene matches: 4. The CDR3 is made up of 13 amino acids. The DNA of the CDR3 is TGCAGCGTGCTCGGACAGGGGGCCACTGAAGCTTTCTTT. Protein product: CSVLGQGATEAFF. Full variable domain (remainder filled in from reference TRBV29-1 and TRBJ1-1): SAVISQKPSRDICQRGTSLTIQCQVDSQVTMMFWYRQQPGQSLTLIATANQGSEATYESGFVIDKFPISRPNLTFSTLTVSNMSPEDSSIYLCSVLGQGATEAFFGQGTRLTVV.

This clone showed up just a few times. The CDR3 DNA follows: TGTGCCAGCAGCTTGTACAGGGCTAGCAATCAGCCCCAGCATTTT. It yields the protein CASSLYRASNQPQHF. This sequence joins TRBV7-3 and TRBJ1-5; possibly TRBD1 for D (6 bases). Germline V CDR1 and CDR2: SGHTA, FQGTGA. This CDR3 has 15 residues. Trimming shortened V by 3 bases and J by 0 bases, and 9 bases separated the two germline ends.

The chain carries TRBV4-1 and TRBJ2-5; 8 bases match TRBD2. Unmatched junction bases numbered 3, after V lost 1 base and J lost 2 bases. The CDR3 runs to 15 residues. Per germline, CDR1 MGHRA and CDR2 YSYEKL. Written as DNA, the CDR3 is TGCGCCAGCAGCCAAGGCCGGGGGGGACAAGAGACCCAGTACTTC. This codes for CASSQGRGGQETQYF.

The CDR3: CASSDGGYTEAFF. The CDR3 nucleotides read TGTGCCAGCTCCGACGGAGGATACACTGAAGCTTTCTTT. The V call is TRBV5-4, the J call TRBJ1-1; D gene uncertain. Trimming took off 7 bases at V and 3 bases at J, with 13 bases between the two ends. The CDR3 extends over 13 amino acids. The V gene's germline CDR1 is SGHNT and CDR2 YYREEE (reference sequence).

This clone was counted between two and nine times. The CDR3 nucleotides read TGCAGCGGGACAGAGAACACTGAAGCTTTCTTT. Translating gives CSGTENTEAFF. V is TRBV29-1 and J is TRBJ1-1; D is possibly TRBD1 (6 bases). Germline CDR1 and CDR2: SQVTM and ANQGSEA. With 7 bases removed from V and 1 base from J, the gap between germline ends came to 7 bases. The CDR3 extends over 11 amino acids.

This clone appeared once. The chain uses TRBV10-2 and TRBJ1-6; 9 bases agree with TRBD1. This CDR3 is 14 amino acids long. Per the germline V gene, CDR1 is WSHSY and CDR2 is SAAADI. V lost 6 bases to trimming and J lost 8 bases; unmatched junction nucleotides: 5. The CDR3 bases are TGCGCCAGCAGCCCGGACAGGGGTTATTCACCCCTCCACTTT. It encodes CASSPDRGYSPLHF.